This T cell receptor beta chain stems from a study of blood T cell repertoires in COVID-19. Repertoires were generated with immunoSEQ multiplex PCR, while TCRdb's copy carries only in-frame clones and drops some. The table shows tens of thousands of clones, with around nine tenths occurring only once. The sequence came from a human donor in a cohort sampled during active COVID-19. Sequencing was performed on peripheral blood.

The CDR3 region is CAWSWSSRYEQYF. CDR3 coding DNA: TGTGCCTGGAGCTGGAGCTCTCGCTACGAGCAGTACTTC. The chain joins TRBV30 to TRBJ2-7; D uncertain. CDR1 is GTSNPN, CDR2 SVGIG, per germline (reference sequence). The V and J ends lost 3 bases and 3 bases respectively, with 12 bases between them. CDR3 length equals 13 residues.